These 8 T cell receptor beta chains were sequenced from one sample in a study of T cell repertoires in cytomegalovirus infection. TCRdb re-analysed the reads in MiXCR, keeping a single row per CDR3 protein. The sample shows tens of thousands of distinct CDR3 sequences, 3% to 4.5% of them seen only once. The sequenced sample consisted of PBMCs. These receptors were obtained from a human donor in good health (CMV status not recorded). Some clones in this sample may be carry-over from other donors' samples.

The chain recombines TRBV6-5 with TRBJ2-3; no definite D call. This CDR3 has 14 amino acids. Germline lookup yields CDR1 MNHEY and CDR2 SVGAGI. The germline V and J ends were trimmed by 0 bases and 6 bases, with 10 bases remaining between them. The CDR3 DNA follows: TGTGCCAGCAGTTACTCGATTGTACCTGATACGCAGTATTTT. Translated, it gives CASSYSIVPDTQYF.

This clonotype was seen ten or more times. The J gene is TRBJ2-1, the V gene TRBV6-4; perhaps TRBD1 as D (5 bases). Germline assignment: CDR1 MRHNA and CDR2 SNTAGT. Deletions cut 4 bases from V and 2 bases from J, with 9 bases between. The CDR3 contains 14 residues. The CDR3 is CASSAQATYNEQFF. The CDR3 DNA reads as TGTGCCAGCAGTGCACAGGCCACCTACAATGAGCAGTTCTTC.

This clonotype has at least ten counts. The chain has TRBV12-3 or TRBV12-4 and TRBJ2-5; the D is unclear. Trimming cost V 2 bases and J 1 base, with 5 bases left between them. This CDR3 contains 13 residues. DNA of the CDR3: TGTGCCAGCAGTTTAAAGGGCCAAGAGACCCAGTACTTC. This gives the protein CASSLKGQETQYF.

This clonotype was seen a few times. The genes are TRBV4-1 and TRBJ2-5; tentatively, D is TRBD1 (5 bases). Trimming removed 2 bases from V and 4 bases from J, with 8 bases in between. Germline values: CDR1 MGHRA, CDR2 YSYEKL. The CDR3 has 13 residues. CDR3 in DNA: TGCGCCAGCAGCCAATGGCAGGGAGAGACCCAGTACTTC. Encoded protein: CASSQWQGETQYF.

This clonotype was observed many times. The V gene is TRBV7-2, the J gene TRBJ2-3; 8 nucleotides match TRBD2. This CDR3 comprises 18 residues. CDR1 and CDR2 (germline): SGHTA, FQGNSA. V lost 1 base and J lost 6; bases outside the gene matches: 15. CDR3 protein: CASSLGSTGGGARDTQYF. The DNA for the CDR3 is TGTGCCAGCAGCTTAGGCTCAACGGGGGGGGGTGCCAGGGATACGCAGTATTTT.

This clonotype has ten or more counts. The chain links TRBV7-9 to TRBJ1-5; 9 bases line up with TRBD1. Germline trimming cut 5 bases from V and 6 bases from J; bases unmatched to any gene: 5. The CDR3 has 14 amino acids. The germline V gene encodes CDR1 SEHNR and CDR2 FQNEAQ (reference sequence). The chain's CDR3 is CASSRTGELQPQHF. As DNA, the CDR3 is TGTGCCAGCAGCCGGACAGGGGAACTTCAGCCCCAGCATTTT.

This clonotype was counted many times. The chain couples TRBV11-2 to TRBJ2-1; unclear D gene. Per the germline V gene, CDR1 is SGHAT and CDR2 is FQNNGV. The V and J ends lost 4 bases and 6 bases respectively, with 13 bases between them. The CDR3 contains 14 residues. The CDR3 DNA sequence: TGTGCCAGCAGCTCCTTCAGGACCGTCAATGAGCAGTTCTTC. Amino acid sequence: CASSSFRTVNEQFF.

This clonotype has at least ten counts. In nucleotides, the CDR3 is TGTGCCAGCAGACAAAACTTCCGGGACAGTTCCTACAATGAGCAGTTCTTC. Its translation: CASRQNFRDSSYNEQFF. The V and J genes are TRBV11-2 and TRBJ2-1; 7 nucleotides match TRBD1. The CDR3 has 17 residues. Germline V gene data show CDR1 as SGHAT and CDR2 as FQNNGV. The V and J ends lost 6 bases and 1 base, in that order; junction bases with no gene match: 12.